A selection of T cell receptor beta chains follows, all from one sample in a study of cytomegalovirus exposure and HLA in healthy donors. Only in-frame clones appear in the TCRdb table, and some are missing; sequencing was by immunoSEQ multiplex PCR. In the table there are about 110,000 clones, 65% to 80% of which are singletons. Material for sequencing was PBMCs. These receptors all come from a female donor in good health and CMV-seropositive. CDR3s include the opening cysteine and the closing phenylalanine or tryptophan. Fields, in order: V gene, D gene, clone size, J gene, CDR3 protein, CDR3 DNA. D genes are given only for firm matches. Rows may omit the clone size; those that give it use once, few, many or a size class.

TRBV18,TRBD1,.,TRBJ1-2,CASSPQQGAFSEGYGYTF,TGTGCCAGCTCACCACAACAGGGGGCGTTCTCCGAGGGGTATGGCTACACCTTC
TRBV20-1,TRBD1,.,TRBJ1-2,CSADRVDGYTF,TGCAGTGCCGACAGGGTTGACGGCTACACCTTC
TRBV9,TRBD1,few,TRBJ2-3,CASSVRQGAVTDTQYF,TGTGCCAGCAGCGTCAGACAGGGGGCGGTAACAGATACGCAGTATTTT
TRBV13,TRBD1,.,TRBJ1-4,CASSVGEGTGGTNEKLFF,TGTGCCAGCAGCGTAGGAGAAGGGACAGGGGGAACCAATGAAAAACTGTTTTTT
TRBV6-5,.,.,TRBJ1-1,CASSFPGGTEAFF,TGTGCCAGCAGTTTCCCAGGCGGGACTGAAGCTTTCTTT
TRBV7-2,.,.,TRBJ1-2,CASSLGGGSSYGYTF,TGTGCCAGCAGCTTAGGCGGCGGGTCCTCCTATGGCTACACCTTC
TRBV19,TRBD1,once,TRBJ1-2,CASSADRGAYYGYTF,TGTGCCAGTAGTGCCGACAGGGGGGCCTACTATGGCTACACCTTC
TRBV30,.,.,TRBJ1-5,CAWSPGMGPQHF,TGTGCCTGGAGCCCGGGGATGGGGCCCCAGCATTTT
TRBV27,TRBD1,.,TRBJ1-2,CASSWDRRNGYTF,TGTGCCAGCAGTTGGGACAGGCGGAATGGCTACACCTTC
TRBV6-6,.,.,TRBJ1-5,CASREQGRSNQPQHF,TGTGCCAGCAGGGAACAGGGAAGGAGCAATCAGCCCCAGCATTTT
TRBV5-8,TRBD2,.,TRBJ2-4,CASLLAGGYIQYF,TGTGCCAGCTTACTAGCGGGGGGGTACATTCAGTACTTC
TRBV7-2,TRBD1,once,TRBJ1-5,CASSPRSGGNQPQHF,TGTGCCAGCAGCCCGAGGTCAGGGGGAAATCAGCCCCAGCATTTT
TRBV7-3,TRBD1,.,TRBJ2-7,CASSSQQGSSYEQYF,TGTGCCAGCAGCTCGCAACAGGGGTCCTCCTACGAGCAGTACTTC
TRBV6-1,.,.,TRBJ1-1,CASSETYRRTEAFF,TGTGCCAGCAGTGAAACCTACAGGAGAACTGAAGCTTTCTTT
TRBV7-2,TRBD1,.,TRBJ1-5,CASSWTGVGNQPQHF,TGTGCCAGCAGCTGGACAGGGGTTGGCAATCAGCCCCAGCATTTT
TRBV18,.,.,TRBJ1-6,CASSKLGQATPDNSPLHF,TGTGCCAGCTCAAAATTGGGGCAGGCAACGCCTGATAATTCACCCCTCCACTTT
TRBV6-1,TRBD2,.,TRBJ2-3,CASSGLAGLGNTQYF,TGTGCCAGCAGTGGACTAGCGGGCCTGGGAAATACGCAGTATTTT
TRBV28,.,.,TRBJ1-5,CASSSRYPLVKNQPQHF,TGTGCCAGCAGTTCCCGTTATCCACTCGTGAAGAATCAGCCCCAGCATTTT
TRBV28,TRBD1,once,TRBJ1-5,CAGSEQGVSNQPQHF,TGTGCCGGCTCAGAACAGGGGGTGAGCAATCAGCCCCAGCATTTT
TRBV19,TRBD1,.,TRBJ1-3,CASSQAGGSYRGNTIYF,TGTGCCAGTAGTCAGGCAGGGGGCAGCTATCGAGGAAACACCATATATTTT
TRBV5-1,.,.,TRBJ1-1,CASTTGGEAEAFF,TGCGCCAGCACCACAGGAGGGGAGGCTGAAGCTTTCTTT
TRBV28,TRBD1,.,TRBJ1-1,CASSSVPGQGNTEAFF,TGTGCCAGCAGTTCTGTCCCGGGACAGGGGAACACTGAAGCTTTCTTT
TRBV27,TRBD2,.,TRBJ2-1,CASSPASGLGYEQFF,TGTGCCAGCAGTCCGGCTAGCGGGCTGGGGTATGAGCAGTTCTTC
TRBV5-4,TRBD2,.,TRBJ2-5,CASSLGTRGAQYF,TGTGCCAGCAGCCTCGGGACTAGGGGGGCCCAGTACTTC
TRBV30,.,.,TRBJ2-3,CAWSYSDTQYF,TGTGCCTGGAGTTATTCAGATACGCAGTATTTT
TRBV28,TRBD1,.,TRBJ1-2,CASSVAKGALYGYTF,TGTGCCAGCAGCGTCGCGAAGGGGGCACTCTATGGCTACACCTTC
TRBV15,.,.,TRBJ1-3,CATSRDPPGQGNTIYF,TGTGCCACCAGCAGAGATCCCCCAGGGCAAGGAAACACCATATATTTT
TRBV5-4,.,.,TRBJ1-1,CASSLGHNTEAFF,TGTGCCAGCAGCCTGGGACACAACACTGAAGCTTTCTTT
TRBV10-3,.,.,TRBJ1-1,CAISEDGRLNTEAFF,TGTGCCATCAGTGAGGATGGCAGATTAAACACTGAAGCTTTCTTT
TRBV4-1,TRBD2,once,TRBJ2-7,CASSQGLGGIYEQYF,TGCGCCAGCAGCCAAGGGTTGGGGGGGATCTACGAGCAGTACTTC
TRBV5-1,.,.,TRBJ2-7,CASSLAGDLYEQYF,TGCGCCAGCAGCTTGGCGGGAGATCTCTACGAGCAGTACTTC
TRBV5-1,.,.,TRBJ1-4,CASSLAVSSGGNEKLFF,TGCGCCAGCAGCTTGGCCGTTTCTTCGGGCGGGAATGAAAAACTGTTTTTT
TRBV21-1,.,.,TRBJ1-5,CASNPTGNQPQHF,TGTGCCAGCAACCCGACAGGGAATCAGCCCCAGCATTTT
TRBV6-5,TRBD1,.,TRBJ1-2,CASRNDRGPSGYTF,TGTGCCAGCAGAAACGACAGGGGGCCGTCTGGCTACACCTTC
TRBV20-1,.,.,TRBJ1-1,CSADDRGAFF,TGCAGTGCCGACGATCGCGGGGCTTTCTTT